These 25 T cell receptor beta chains came from one sample sequenced in a study of cytomegalovirus exposure and HLA in healthy donors (dated by TCRdb to the late 2010s). Library method: the immunoSEQ multiplex PCR assay. TCRdb stores this immuneACCESS table with in-frame sequences only. Part of the clones is absent; in the studies checked, under half of the shortfall reflects unresolved V genes, and no reason is known for the rest. Here the sample has 250,000 or so clones; roughly 90% occur a single time. The ten most abundant clones make up roughly 0.4% of the sample. Input material: PBMCs. The receptors stem from a woman between 18 and 30 years old in good health and CMV-seronegative.

In the case of this clone: Within the sample, other DNA sequences also encode this same CDR3. The CDR3 reads CASSYRQGTSPLHF. The CDR3 nucleotides read TGTGCCAGCAGTTACAGACAGGGGACGTCACCCCTCCACTTT. J is TRBJ1-6 and V is TRBV6-5, with 8 positions matching TRBD1. The CDR3 consists of 14 residues. Germline V gene sequence: CDR1 MNHEY, CDR2 SVGAGI. Trimming removed 2 bases from V and 10 bases from J; junction bases left unmatched: 4.

In this sample, this clone turned up once. V usage is TRBV14 and J usage is TRBJ2-3; D remains ambiguous. This CDR3 has 14 amino acids. Germline values: CDR1 SGHDN, CDR2 FVKESK. The ends were cut back, 6 bases at V and 2 bases at J, with 12 bases in the middle. In DNA form, the CDR3 reads TGTGCCAGCAGACGATTCGGAGTCACAGATACGCAGTATTTT. This gives the protein CASRRFGVTDTQYF.

The rearrangement uses TRBV5-6 and TRBJ2-4, with D maybe TRBD1 (6 bases). This CDR3 is built from 17 residues. Trimming cost V 4 bases and J 0 bases, with 17 bases left between them. Germline loops: CDR1 SGHDT, CDR2 YYEEEE. CDR3 region: CASSARQERIAKNIQYF. In nucleotides, the CDR3 is TGTGCCAGCAGCGCGCGACAGGAGAGAATAGCCAAAAACATTCAGTACTTC. Full variable domain (missing parts from reference TRBV5-6 and TRBJ2-4): DAGVTQSPTHLIKTRGQQVTLRCSPKSGHDTVSWYQQALGQGPQFIFQYYEEEERQRGNFPDRFSGHQFPNYSSELNVNALLLGDSALYLCASSARQERIAKNIQYFGAGTRLSVL.

This chain links TRBV19 with TRBJ1-1, with D uncertain. V was cut by 1 base and J by 0 bases, with 6 bases left in between. This CDR3 has 14 amino acids. In germline, CDR1 is LNHDA, CDR2 SQIVND (reference sequence). The DNA of the CDR3 is TGTGCCAGTAGTATAGGGCAGATGAACACTGAAGCTTTCTTT. Protein: CASSIGQMNTEAFF.

The chain combines TRBV11-2 with TRBJ2-3; 8 positions match TRBD2. This CDR3 spans 15 amino acids. Germline values: CDR1 SGHAT, CDR2 FQNNGV. With V trimmed by 4 bases and J by 4 bases, 7 bases remained unmatched. The CDR3 coding sequence is TGTGCCAGCAGCTCCTCTGGCGGGGGGTCAGATACGCAGTATTTT. It is translated as CASSSSGGGSDTQYF.

The chain has TRBV9 and TRBJ2-1, with TRBD1 matching 9 bases. J gave up 1 base and V 4 bases, and 18 bases lay outside the gene matches. In germline, CDR1 is SGDLS, CDR2 YYNGEE. The CDR3 covers 20 residues. The CDR3 DNA follows: TGTGCCAGCAGCCAAGAGACAGGGGGATGGGAAGAAGGTTCCTACAATGAGCAGTTCTTC. Amino acids: CASSQETGGWEEGSYNEQFF.

V gene TRBV4-1 combines with J gene TRBJ1-5; D gene uncertain. This CDR3 comprises 18 residues. The V and J ends lost 1 base and 0 bases respectively, with 16 bases between them. Germline V CDR1 and CDR2: MGHRA, YSYEKL. CDR3 amino acids: CASSQGGVSVDSNQPQHF. The DNA for the CDR3 is TGCGCCAGCAGCCAAGGAGGCGTTTCAGTGGATAGCAATCAGCCCCAGCATTTT.

This clone was detected only once. The chain carries TRBV4-1 and TRBJ2-1, with TRBD1 matching over 8 bases. V trimming: 4 bases; J trimming: 9 bases; junction bases outside the gene matches: 11. Germline loops: CDR1 MGHRA, CDR2 YSYEKL. The CDR3 has 15 amino acids. The DNA of the CDR3 is TGCGCCAGCAGCCGTTTGAGACAGGGGCAGGGTGAGCAGTTCTTC. Protein: CASSRLRQGQGEQFF.

The chain couples TRBV6-5 to TRBJ2-7; no reliable D call. CDR1 and CDR2 from the germline V gene are MNHEY and SVGAGI. V lost 5 bases and J lost 2, with 13 bases in between. The CDR3 spans 14 residues. The chain's CDR3 is CASSPTRRTYEQYV. CDR3 DNA sequence: TGTGCCAGCAGTCCGACACGACGCACCTACGAGCAGTACGTC.

The chain is built from TRBV27 and TRBJ2-7, with 8 bases fitting TRBD1. The CDR3 contains 15 residues. Trimming took 3 bases from V and 4 from J; bases not matched to a gene: 8. Germline V lookup: CDR1 MNHEY, CDR2 SMNVEV (reference sequence). The CDR3, as DNA: TGTGCCAGCAGTTTCCTCCAGGGGGCTGATTACGAGCAGTACTTC. Its protein product is CASSFLQGADYEQYF.

V usage is TRBV6-1 and J usage is TRBJ2-1, with D possibly being TRBD2 (5 bases). This CDR3 is built from 12 residues. V was clipped by 4 bases and J by 8 bases, with 9 bases between them. The germline V gene encodes CDR1 MNHNS and CDR2 SASEGT. In nucleotides, the CDR3 is TGTGCCAGCAGTGTGGACTTCTATGAGCAGTTCTTC. It translates to CASSVDFYEQFF.

This rearrangement joins TRBV28 to TRBJ2-7; tentatively, D is TRBD1 (5 bases). CDR1 is MDHEN and CDR2 is SYDVKM in the germline V gene. The CDR3 totals 15 residues. V was cut by 7 bases and J by 2 bases, with 18 bases left in between. CDR3 coding DNA: TGTGCCAGCAAAGGTGGGCGTGTGGGGCCCTACGAGCAGTACTTC. This sequence encodes CASKGGRVGPYEQYF.

In regard to this clone: At one end the junction does not follow the germline gene, possibly because of a read error. The chain couples TRBV7-7 to TRBJ2-3; 13 bases are a match to TRBD2. The germline gives CDR1 SSHAT, CDR2 FNYEAQ (reference sequence). The CDR3 totals 17 residues. CDR3 protein: CASSLSPLAGGADTQYF. CDR3 bases: TGTGCTAGCAGCTTATCCCCACTAGCGGGAGGGGCAGATACGCAGTATTTT. Drawing the rest from reference TRBV7-7 and TRBJ2-3, the complete variable domain is GAGVSQSPRYKVTKRGQDVTLRCDPISSHATLYWYQQALGQGPEFLTYFNYEAQPDKSGLPSDRFSAERPEGSISTLTIQRTEQRDSAMYRCASSLSPLAGGADTQYFGPGTRLTVL.

This clone was seen just once. The chain couples TRBV11-2 to TRBJ2-7; 9 nucleotides agree with TRBD1. Germline assignment: CDR1 SGHAT and CDR2 FQNNGV. This CDR3 has 15 residues. V gave up 1 base and J gave up 5 bases; unmatched junction bases: 6. The CDR3 region has the DNA TGTGCCAGCAGCTTAGCTTCGACAGGGGGGGACGAGCAGTACTTC. This sequence encodes CASSLASTGGDEQYF.

This chain uses TRBV19 with TRBJ2-5; D call uncertain. Germline V gene sequence: CDR1 LNHDA, CDR2 SQIVND (reference sequence). The V end lost 2 bases, the J end lost 0 bases, and 4 bases lay between the germline ends. There are 13 residues in the CDR3. CDR3 sequence: CASSITDQETQYF. The CDR3 bases are TGTGCCAGTAGTATAACAGACCAAGAGACCCAGTACTTC.

This rearrangement joins TRBV5-6 to TRBJ2-3; TRBD2 matches at 7 bases. Germline CDR1 is SGHDT and CDR2 is YYEEEE. CDR3 size: 15 residues. Unmatched junction bases numbered 8, after V lost 5 bases and J lost 2 bases. CDR3 in DNA: TGTGCCAGCAGTCGAGGACTAGGTCTCACAGATACGCAGTATTTT. This encodes CASSRGLGLTDTQYF.

V usage is TRBV28 and J usage is TRBJ2-7, with 7 bases aligning to TRBD1. Germline CDR1 reads MDHEN; CDR2 reads SYDVKM. CDR3 size: 14 residues. V lost 6 bases, J lost 0 bases, and 5 bases stayed unmatched. CDR3 sequence (DNA): TGTGCCAGCAGCCTAGGGACAGACTCCTACGAGCAGTACGTC. Translating it yields CASSLGTDSYEQYV.

The V and J genes are TRBV5-1 and TRBJ2-7; 10 positions match TRBD1. Germline CDR1 reads SGHRS; CDR2 reads YFSETQ. V trimming: 4 bases; J trimming: 4 bases; junction bases outside the gene matches: 11. The CDR3 consists of 16 residues. CDR3 sequence: CASSVTTGGLSYEQYF. For the CDR3, the DNA is TGCGCCAGCAGCGTGACGACAGGGGGCCTTTCTTACGAGCAGTACTTC.

This clone was found once. The rearrangement joins TRBV5-4 to TRBJ2-3, with 7 bases lining up with TRBD2. From germline, CDR1 is SGHNT and CDR2 YYREEE (reference sequence). Trimming took 0 bases from V and 4 from J; bases not matched to a gene: 5. The CDR3 runs to 15 residues. CDR3 amino acids: CASSLGGGGSDTQYF. The CDR3 DNA reads as TGTGCCAGCAGCTTGGGGGGCGGGGGATCAGATACGCAGTATTTT.

The J gene is TRBJ2-1, the V gene TRBV6-6; TRBD1 agrees at 8 bases. The CDR3 has 14 amino acids. V lost 5 bases, J lost 1 base, and 1 base stayed unmatched. The germline V gene encodes CDR1 MNHNY and CDR2 SVGAGI (reference sequence). As DNA, the CDR3 is TGTGCCAGCAGTACAGGGGGGTCCTACAATGAGCAGTTCTTC. Encoded protein: CASSTGGSYNEQFF.

This chain links TRBV28 with TRBJ1-5, with D hard to call. Per the germline V gene, CDR1 is MDHEN and CDR2 is SYDVKM. Trimming took 2 bases from V and 2 from J, leaving 10 bases between them. The CDR3 is made up of 15 amino acids. The CDR3 region is CASSLEGYGNQPQHF. CDR3 coding DNA: TGTGCCAGCAGTTTAGAGGGATACGGCAATCAGCCCCAGCATTTT.

The chain couples TRBV5-4 to TRBJ1-2, with TRBD1 as a possible D gene (5 bases). The V end lost 1 base, the J end lost 3 bases, and 13 bases lay between the germline ends. The germline gives CDR1 SGHNT, CDR2 YYREEE (reference sequence). The CDR3 runs to 15 residues. The CDR3 is CASSLRQGLHYGYTF. The CDR3 nucleotides are TGTGCCAGCAGCTTGAGGCAGGGCCTCCACTATGGCTACACCTTC.

The chain employs TRBV5-1 and TRBJ1-1, with D tentatively TRBD1 (6 bases). The V end lost 0 bases, the J end lost 5 bases, and 8 bases lay between the germline ends. From germline, CDR1 is SGHRS and CDR2 YFSETQ. This CDR3 spans 13 amino acids. The CDR3, as DNA: TGCGCCAGCAGCTTGGAGGGGGTTACTGAAGCTTTCTTT. It translates to CASSLEGVTEAFF.

The rearrangement uses TRBV2 and TRBJ1-1; D gene ambiguous. Between the trimmed V and J ends, which lost 2 bases and 0 bases, there was a span of 7 bases. Germline CDR1 SNHLY, CDR2 FYNNEI. CDR3 length equals 14 residues. The CDR3 loop reads CASSEQVVNTEAFF. The CDR3, as DNA: TGTGCCAGCAGTGAACAGGTGGTGAACACTGAAGCTTTCTTT.

This chain links TRBV2 with TRBJ1-5; D uncertain. The CDR3 runs 16 residues. The ends were cut back, 7 bases at V and 0 bases at J, with 16 bases in the middle. Germline CDR1 is SNHLY and CDR2 is FYNNEI. The CDR3: CASKEEGPVSNQPQHF. The CDR3 nucleotides are TGTGCCAGCAAGGAGGAGGGCCCTGTTAGCAATCAGCCCCAGCATTTT.